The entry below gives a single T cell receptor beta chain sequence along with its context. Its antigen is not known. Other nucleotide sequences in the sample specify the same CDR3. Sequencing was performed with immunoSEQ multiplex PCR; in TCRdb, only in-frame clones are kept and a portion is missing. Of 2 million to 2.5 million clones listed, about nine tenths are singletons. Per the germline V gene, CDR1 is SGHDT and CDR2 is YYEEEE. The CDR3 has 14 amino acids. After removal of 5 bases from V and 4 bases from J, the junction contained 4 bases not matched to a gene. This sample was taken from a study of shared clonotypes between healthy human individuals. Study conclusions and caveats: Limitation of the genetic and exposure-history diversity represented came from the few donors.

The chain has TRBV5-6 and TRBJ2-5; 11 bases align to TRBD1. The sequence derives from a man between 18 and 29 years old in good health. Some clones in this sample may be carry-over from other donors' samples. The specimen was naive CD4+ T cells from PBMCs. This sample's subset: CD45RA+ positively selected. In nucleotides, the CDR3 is TGTGCCAGCAGTTCAGGACAGGGGGCAGAGACCCAGTACTTC. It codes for CASSSGQGAETQYF.